The subject of this entry is one T cell receptor beta chain. No antigen is known for it. This record belongs to a study of metastatic and nonmetastatic thyroid tumors. Study background: Malignant thyroid and benign thyroid patients provided blood and tumor or nodule tissue whose repertoires were compared. Study outcomes and limitations: The reported finding was significantly higher TCR beta diversity in malignant thyroid tumors relative to benign nodules, in blood and tumor.

All patients reached thyroid surgery having received no treatment beforehand. TCRdb reassembled clones from the PCR reads with MiXCR. This sample has roughly 75,000 clones; around 13% occur once, and the top ten carry more than 7%. The CDR3 is made up of 13 amino acids. Germline assignment: CDR1 SEHNR and CDR2 FQNEAQ (reference sequence). V lost 4 bases, J lost 6 bases, and 0 bases stayed unmatched. This receptor was identified in a female donor with papillary thyroid cancer or a benign thyroid nodule (not recorded which). Some clones in this sample may be carry-over from other donors' samples. The J gene is TRBJ2-2, the V gene TRBV7-9; 9 bases agree with TRBD1. Material: tumor tissue. For the CDR3, the DNA is TGTGCCAGCAGCTGGACAGGGGCCGGGGAGCTGTTTTTT. This codes for CASSWTGAGELFF. Together with reference TRBV7-9 and TRBJ2-2, the CDR3 gives the full variable domain: DTGVSQNPRHKITKRGQNVTFRCDPISEHNRLYWYRQTLGQGPEFLTYFQNEAQLEKSRLLSDRFSAERPKGSFSTLEIQRTEQGDSAMYLCASSWTGAGELFFGEGSRLTVL.